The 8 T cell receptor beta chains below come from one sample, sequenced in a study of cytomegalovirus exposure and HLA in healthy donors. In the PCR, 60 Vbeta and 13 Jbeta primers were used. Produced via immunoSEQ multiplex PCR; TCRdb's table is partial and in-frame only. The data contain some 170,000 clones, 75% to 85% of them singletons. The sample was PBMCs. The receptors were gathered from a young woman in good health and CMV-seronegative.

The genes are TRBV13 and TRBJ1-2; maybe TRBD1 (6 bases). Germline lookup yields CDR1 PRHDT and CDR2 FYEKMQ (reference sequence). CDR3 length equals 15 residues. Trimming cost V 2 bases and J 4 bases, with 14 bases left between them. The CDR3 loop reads CASSLLNREGYGYTF. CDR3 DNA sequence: TGTGCCAGCAGCTTACTCAACAGGGAGGGCTATGGCTACACCTTC.

The CDR3 loop reads CASSLQRGGETQYF. The CDR3 nucleotides read TGCGCCAGCAGCCTCCAGCGGGGCGGAGAGACCCAGTACTTC. The V and J genes are TRBV5-1 and TRBJ2-5; 7 nucleotides align to TRBD2. V shed 4 bases, J shed 4 bases, and the junction held 7 bases outside the gene matches. The CDR3 contains 14 residues. From germline, CDR1 is SGHRS and CDR2 YFSETQ.

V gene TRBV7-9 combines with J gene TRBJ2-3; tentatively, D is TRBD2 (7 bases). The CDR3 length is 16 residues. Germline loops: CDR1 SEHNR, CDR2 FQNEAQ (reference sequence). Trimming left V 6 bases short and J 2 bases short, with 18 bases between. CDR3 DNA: TGTGCCAGCAGTTTGATGGCGGGGGCCCTCACAGATACGCAGTATTTT. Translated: CASSLMAGALTDTQYF.

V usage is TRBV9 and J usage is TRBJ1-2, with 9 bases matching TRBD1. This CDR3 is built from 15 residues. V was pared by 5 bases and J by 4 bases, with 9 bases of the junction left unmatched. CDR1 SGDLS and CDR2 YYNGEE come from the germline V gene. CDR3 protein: CASRETTGGPYGYTF. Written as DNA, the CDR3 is TGTGCCAGCAGAGAAACCACAGGGGGCCCCTATGGCTACACCTTC.

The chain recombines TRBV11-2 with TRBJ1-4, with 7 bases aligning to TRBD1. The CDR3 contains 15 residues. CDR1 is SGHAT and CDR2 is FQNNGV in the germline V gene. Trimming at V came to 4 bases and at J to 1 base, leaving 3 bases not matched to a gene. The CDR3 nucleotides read TGTGCCAGCAGCTATCAGGGGGGAACTAATGAAAAACTGTTTTTT. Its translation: CASSYQGGTNEKLFF.

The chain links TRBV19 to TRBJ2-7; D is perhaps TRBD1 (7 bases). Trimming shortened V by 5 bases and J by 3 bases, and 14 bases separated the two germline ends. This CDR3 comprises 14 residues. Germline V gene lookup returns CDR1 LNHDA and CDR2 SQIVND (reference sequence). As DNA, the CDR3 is TGTGCCAGTAGTGACAGGGACTGGGACTACGAGCAGTACTTC. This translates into CASSDRDWDYEQYF.

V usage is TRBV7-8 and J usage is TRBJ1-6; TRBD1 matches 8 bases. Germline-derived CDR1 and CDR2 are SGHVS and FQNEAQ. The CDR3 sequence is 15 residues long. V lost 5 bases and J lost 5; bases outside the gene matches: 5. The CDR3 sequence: CASSPRQGNNSPLHF. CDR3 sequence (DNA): TGTGCCAGCAGCCCGCGACAGGGGAATAATTCACCCCTCCACTTT.

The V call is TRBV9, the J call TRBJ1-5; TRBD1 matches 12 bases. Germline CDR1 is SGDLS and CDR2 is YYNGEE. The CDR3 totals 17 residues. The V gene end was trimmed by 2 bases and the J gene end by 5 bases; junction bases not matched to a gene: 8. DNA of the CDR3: TGTGCCAGCAGCGTGGGGCCGGGACAGGGGGCCGATCAGCCCCAGCATTTT. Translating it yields CASSVGPGQGADQPQHF.